This TCR beta chain came from a study of blood T cell repertoires in COVID-19. About the study: The United States, Italy and Spain provided the acute and convalescent COVID-19 samples. T cells, B-cell-depleted T cells, or PBMCs provided the cDNA or gDNA that served as material.

In the source study's methods: Amplification of reference gene primers provided the estimated nucleated cell counts. Libraries were prepared by immunoSEQ multiplex PCR; TCRdb keeps only in-frame clonotypes and omits some of them. V and J calls and clone size come straight from that table; D and trimming were deduced from the DNA. The table records roughly 250,000 clones, about nine tenths of them present only once. The CDR3 totals 17 residues. Germline CDR1 MGHDK, CDR2 SYGVNS. The V and J ends lost 1 base and 0 bases respectively, with 10 bases between them. The chain uses TRBV25-1 and TRBJ1-6, with D tentatively TRBD1 (5 bases). The specimen sequenced was peripheral blood. This sequence originates from a man aged 60 to 75 who had recovered from COVID-19. CDR3 amino acids: CASSEWADSSYNSPLHF. The CDR3 coding sequence is TGTGCCAGCAGTGAATGGGCAGACAGCTCCTATAATTCACCCCTCCACTTT.